This TCR beta chain was sequenced in a study of T cell responses to AZD1222 COVID-19 vaccine. Here immunoSEQ multiplex PCR was the method, and the copy in TCRdb shows in-frame clones only, minus some. The table shows fewer than 90,000 clones, with about 86% occurring only once. The CDR3 has 14 residues. Germline values: CDR1 DFQATT, CDR2 SNEGSKA (reference sequence). The junction had 7 bases not matched to a gene; V was cut back by 3 bases and J by 2 bases. This chain uses TRBV20-1 with TRBJ2-7; the match to TRBD1 covers 7 bases. This TCR came from an adult who received the AZD1222 COVID-19 vaccine. The sample consisted of peripheral blood, taken 28 days after the second AZD1222 dose. CDR3 nucleotide sequence: TGCAGTGCTAGTAGTGGGACAGCACCCTACGAGCAGTACTTC. Translation: CSASSGTAPYEQYF.